This T cell receptor (beta chain) was recorded in a study of molecular identifiers for immune sequencing clone quantification. Looking at the study overall: In replicates, RNA from roughly 20,000 or 100,000 naive CD8 cells was split five ways, four sequenced. Study-wide findings and caveats: Sharing of a barcode by identical TCR molecules could cause highly expanded clone sizes to be underestimated. Spiked Jurkat TCR RNA equivalent to one cell was reportedly detectable in one million naive cells.

Previously described methods and listed TCR primers produced bulk TCR libraries. TCRdb passed the PCR reads through MiXCR, listing each CDR3 protein once. The sample records roughly 320,000 distinct CDR3 sequences, under 25% being singletons. Points on this clonotype: The antigen remains unidentified. A clone one base away is much larger, so this may be a read error. The CDR3 end shows no conserved phenylalanine or tryptophan, and so a read error is likely.

Looked up from germline, CDR1 is SQVTM and CDR2 is ANQGSEA. This CDR3 has 16 residues. V shed 4 bases and J shed 1 base, with 19 bases lying between them. The chain carries TRBV29-1 and TRBJ2-5; tentatively, D is TRBD1 (5 bases). This clonotype originated in a human donor in good health. Some libraries in this study had Jurkat cell RNA spiked in. Sequencing used naive CD8+ T cells from blood, with Jurkat cell RNA spiked in. Subset reported: FACS-sorted CD8+CD4-CCR7+CD45RA+ naive T cells. CDR3 DNA: TGCAGCGTTGCTAGGGGTCGGGCGTTGGCCCAAGAGACCCAGTACCTC. Translated: CSVARGRALAQETQYL.